Below, 17 T cell receptor beta chains from the same sample are listed, as sequenced in a study of T cells of healthy individuals. TCRdb analysed the 5' RACE reads with MiXCR anew, one entry per CDR3 protein. The sample carries tens of thousands of distinct CDR3 sequences, more than 5% recorded once. The origin of the receptors is a female donor in good health.

This clonotype was seen repeatedly, ten times or more. The chain recombines TRBV4-3 with TRBJ2-1, with 10 bases that match TRBD2. Germline V gene data show CDR1 as LGHNA and CDR2 as YSLEER. After removal of 2 bases from V and 5 bases from J, the junction contained 15 bases not matched to a gene. The CDR3 runs to 19 residues. The CDR3 loop is CASSQSVYTLAGEDNEQFF. The CDR3 DNA reads as TGCGCCAGCAGCCAATCTGTTTATACGCTAGCGGGAGAGGACAATGAGCAGTTCTTC.

Many counts were recorded for this clonotype. The chain links TRBV13 to TRBJ1-1; no clear D gene. V was shortened by 0 bases and J by 8 bases, with 7 bases between the two germline ends. Germline CDR1 reads PRHDT; CDR2 reads FYEKMQ (reference sequence). The CDR3 loop spans 12 amino acids. The DNA of the CDR3 is TGTGCCAGCAGCTTAGGCCCTGGGGAAGCTTTCTTT. It translates to CASSLGPGEAFF.

The table lists this clonotype with many counts. The V call is TRBV7-8, the J call TRBJ2-7, with D tentatively TRBD1 (6 bases). Germline assignment: CDR1 SGHVS and CDR2 FQNEAQ. V gave up 0 bases and J gave up 7 bases, with 19 bases separating them. The length of the CDR3 is 16 residues. The CDR3 is CASSLAGQGSPREQYF. CDR3 DNA sequence: TGTGCCAGCAGCTTAGCGGGGCAGGGGTCCCCTAGGGAGCAGTACTTC. Supplemented by reference TRBV7-8 and TRBJ2-7, the full variable domain reads GAGVSQSPRYKVAKRGQDVALRCDPISGHVSLFWYQQALGQGPEFLTYFQNEAQLDKSGLPSDRFFAERPEGSVSTLKIQRTQQEDSAVYLCASSLAGQGSPREQYFGPGTRLTVT.

This clonotype came up many times. This chain links TRBV7-9 with TRBJ1-1; D is unclear. Germline CDR1 reads SEHNR; CDR2 reads FQNEAQ (reference sequence). V shed 5 bases and J shed 0 bases, with 10 bases lying between them. This CDR3 has 14 amino acids. The CDR3 here is CASSPGSVNTEAFF. For the CDR3, the DNA is TGTGCCAGCAGCCCTGGTTCAGTGAACACTGAAGCTTTCTTT. Combining the CDR3 with reference TRBV7-9 and TRBJ1-1 gives the whole variable domain DTGVSQNPRHKITKRGQNVTFRCDPISEHNRLYWYRQTLGQGPEFLTYFQNEAQLEKSRLLSDRFSAERPKGSFSTLEIQRTEQGDSAMYLCASSPGSVNTEAFFGQGTRLTVV.

The sample holds many counts of this clonotype. The chain joins TRBV29-1 to TRBJ1-1; no clear D. Germline loops: CDR1 SQVTM, CDR2 ANQGSEA. The CDR3 runs 12 residues. V was pared by 5 bases and J by 5 bases, with 12 bases between. The CDR3 nucleotides are TGCAGCGTTCGTACTTGGAGGACTGAAGCTTTCTTT. Translation gives CSVRTWRTEAFF. The variable domain in full, completed from reference TRBV29-1 and TRBJ1-1, reads SAVISQKPSRDICQRGTSLTIQCQVDSQVTMMFWYRQQPGQSLTLIATANQGSEATYESGFVIDKFPISRPNLTFSTLTVSNMSPEDSSIYLCSVRTWRTEAFFGQGTRLTVV.

The table lists this clonotype with many counts. V gene TRBV6-5 combines with J gene TRBJ1-5, with 7 bases aligning to TRBD1. Trimming removed 6 bases from V and 4 bases from J; junction bases left unmatched: 9. CDR1 and CDR2 (germline): MNHEY, SVGAGI. This CDR3 is built from 15 residues. The CDR3 reads CASRRTGERNQPQHF. DNA of the CDR3: TGTGCCAGCAGAAGAACAGGGGAGCGGAATCAGCCCCAGCATTTT.

The CDR3 region is CATSDDRGSDEQYF. In DNA, the CDR3 is TGTGCCACCAGTGATGACAGGGGATCCGACGAGCAGTACTTC. The chain is built from TRBV24-1 and TRBJ2-7, with TRBD1 matching 8 bases. CDR3 length equals 14 residues. V lost 3 bases to trimming and J lost 5 bases; unmatched junction nucleotides: 5. In germline, CDR1 is KGHDR, CDR2 SFDVKD.

In this sample, this clonotype turned up many times. The rearrangement uses TRBV7-2 and TRBJ2-3; TRBD2 is a possible D gene (6 bases). Per the germline V gene, CDR1 is SGHTA and CDR2 is FQGNSA. This CDR3 comprises 15 residues. The germline V and J ends were trimmed by 5 bases and 4 bases, with 16 bases remaining between them. CDR3 sequence reads: CASSETRDSADTQYF. DNA of the CDR3: TGTGCCAGCAGCGAGACTAGAGATTCAGCAGATACGCAGTATTTT.

At least ten counts were recorded for this clonotype. The V gene is TRBV5-1, the J gene TRBJ1-4; 7 bases line up with TRBD1. The CDR3 runs 14 residues. CDR1 is SGHRS, CDR2 YFSETQ, per germline. Losses at the gene ends were 2 bases for V and 7 bases for J; bases not matched to a gene: 5. The CDR3 is CASSLGQVPEKLFF. CDR3 bases: TGCGCCAGCAGCTTAGGACAGGTTCCTGAAAAACTGTTTTTT.

Many counts were recorded for this clonotype. A junction end diverges from the germline sequence, so it may reflect a read error. The chain recombines TRBV7-7 with TRBJ1-1, with 8 bases aligning to TRBD1. This CDR3 has 13 residues. CDR1 and CDR2 from the germline V gene are SSHAT and FNYEAQ (reference sequence). In DNA form, the CDR3 reads TGTGCTAGCAGCTTCGACAGGGGCAGTGAAGCTTTCTTT. As protein: CASSFDRGSEAFF.

This clonotype was observed at least ten times. The rearrangement joins TRBV2 to TRBJ1-2; 7 nucleotides align to TRBD1. The CDR3 totals 14 residues. Germline assignment: CDR1 SNHLY and CDR2 FYNNEI. The trim removed 6 bases at V and 4 bases at J, leaving 8 bases unmatched. As DNA, the CDR3 is TGTGCCAGCAGGGGACAGACTACCATCTATGGCTACACCTTC. Its translation: CASRGQTTIYGYTF.

This clonotype was seen many times. The gene calls are TRBV18 and TRBJ2-6, with D maybe TRBD2 (6 bases). The V gene lost 1 base and the J gene lost 1 base, with 11 bases spanning the gap. The CDR3 contains 17 residues. Germline V gives CDR1 KGHSH, CDR2 LQKENI. This CDR3 is CASSPRGVLSGANVLTF. CDR3 nucleotides: TGTGCCAGCTCACCACGGGGGGTGTTATCTGGGGCCAACGTCCTGACTTTC. Variable domain in full (rest from reference TRBV18 and TRBJ2-6): NAGVMQNPRHLVRRRGQEARLRCSPMKGHSHVYWYRQLPEEGLKFMVYLQKENIIDESGMPKERFSAEFPKEGPSILRIQQVVRGDSAAYFCASSPRGVLSGANVLTFGAGSRLTVL.

This clonotype came up many times. The J gene is TRBJ2-3, the V gene TRBV5-1; tentatively, D is TRBD1 (5 bases). Trimming shortened V by 4 bases and J by 0 bases, and 15 bases separated the two germline ends. This CDR3 contains 16 residues. Germline V lookup: CDR1 SGHRS, CDR2 YFSETQ. The CDR3 bases are TGCGCCAGCAGCCTAGGATGGACACAAAGCACAGATACGCAGTATTTT. It translates to CASSLGWTQSTDTQYF.

This clonotype occurred many times. V usage is TRBV5-1 and J usage is TRBJ2-1; D is ambiguous. Germline assignment: CDR1 SGHRS and CDR2 YFSETQ. This CDR3 is built from 14 residues. With 6 bases removed from V and 0 bases from J, the gap between germline ends came to 10 bases. The CDR3, as DNA: TGCGCCAGCAAGCCCCCCAGCTCCTACAATGAGCAGTTCTTC. It is translated as CASKPPSSYNEQFF.

This clonotype was recorded a few times. The chain combines TRBV4-1 with TRBJ2-6; 9 nucleotides line up with TRBD1. Germline V gene data show CDR1 as MGHRA and CDR2 as YSYEKL. This CDR3 spans 18 amino acids. Unmatched junction bases numbered 7, after V lost 3 bases and J lost 1 base. The CDR3 reads CASSQPGQGSSGANVLTF. CDR3 DNA: TGCGCCAGCAGCCAGCCGGGACAGGGAAGTTCTGGGGCCAACGTCCTGACTTTC.

On this clonotype itself: Possible read error: a much larger clone is one base away. The V call is TRBV6-2 or TRBV6-3, the J call TRBJ1-5; a weak D match, TRBD1 (6 bases). Germline V CDR1 and CDR2: MNHEY, SVGEGT. The CDR3 has 13 residues. The CDR3 protein is CAGRRDTNQPQHF. In nucleotides, the CDR3 is TGTGCCGGCAGACGGGACACCAATCAGCCCCAGCATTTT.

This clonotype was counted at least ten times. J is TRBJ1-2 and V is TRBV6-5; D not resolved. Trimming removed 4 bases at V and 7 bases at J, with 13 bases between. In germline, CDR1 is MNHEY, CDR2 SVGAGI. CDR3 length: 13 amino acids. The CDR3 reads CASSSGSSFGYTF. DNA for the CDR3: TGTGCCAGCAGTTCTGGCAGTTCTTTTGGCTACACCTTC.